This T cell receptor (beta chain) was retrieved from a study of T cell responses to AZD1222 COVID-19 vaccine. Regarding the study as a whole: Spike as a whole was targeted by vaccine-associated CD4 TCRs, dominant at 160-218 and 743-854.

The data were produced by immunoSEQ multiplex PCR, yet TCRdb's version contains in-frame clones alone and is incomplete. The sample consists of some 120,000 clones, 75% to 95% of them appearing once. In the case of this clone: As yet, its antigen is unknown.

This specimen was peripheral blood, taken on day 0 of AZD1222 vaccination. The receptor was derived from an adult in good health.

Written as DNA, the CDR3 is TGTGCCAGCCGATCCGGGACTAGCGGAGTGAACACCGGGGAGCTGTTTTTT. Translated, it gives CASRSGTSGVNTGELFF. This rearrangement joins TRBV27 to TRBJ2-2, with 11 positions matching TRBD2. There are 17 residues in the CDR3. Germline lookup yields CDR1 MNHEY and CDR2 SMNVEV (reference sequence). Trimming took 8 bases from V and 1 from J; bases not matched to a gene: 9.